The rows below give T cell receptor beta chains drawn from one sample of a study of regulatory T cells in long-lasting Graves disease. In TCRdb, the multiplex PCR reads were re-called with MiXCR into one record per CDR3 protein. Here the sample spans over 650,000 distinct CDR3 sequences, around 30% being singletons. The specimen was peripheral blood mononuclear cells (PBMCs), collected when the disease was refractory, from a patient treated with antithyroid drugs. The source of these receptors is a female donor with Graves disease. The CDR3 runs from the conserved cysteine through the conserved F or W. Each record gives: J gene, clone size, V gene, D gene, CDR3 length, CDR3 DNA, CDR3 protein. D genes are given only for firm matches. Clone size, where shown, is once, few, many, or a class for clones that have expanded.

j_call: TRBJ1-1; clone_size: many; v_call: TRBV7-8; d_call: TRBD1; cdr3_length: 15; cdr3_nt: TGTGCCAGCAGCTTCGGGACAGCCCATAACACTGAAGCTTTCTTT; cdr3_aa: CASSFGTAHNTEAFF
j_call: TRBJ1-5; clone_size: few; v_call: TRBV7-9; d_call: NA; cdr3_length: 14; cdr3_nt: TGTGCCAGCAGCGAACAGGGCTCCTATCAGCCCCAGCATTTT; cdr3_aa: CASSEQGSYQPQHF
j_call: TRBJ2-7; clone_size: few; v_call: TRBV7-6; d_call: TRBD2; cdr3_length: 16; cdr3_nt: TGTGCCAGCAGCTTAGGAACGGCGGGAGGGGTCTACGAGCAGTACTTC; cdr3_aa: CASSLGTAGGVYEQYF
j_call: TRBJ2-1; clone_size: NA; v_call: TRBV6-1; d_call: NA; cdr3_length: 17; cdr3_nt: TGTGCCAGCAGACGACTCTGGGCGGGAATGACCTACAATGAGCAGTTCTTC; cdr3_aa: CASRRLWAGMTYNEQFF
j_call: TRBJ1-5; clone_size: NA; v_call: TRBV6-4; d_call: NA; cdr3_length: 17; cdr3_nt: TGTGCCAGCAGTGACTCTAGGGAGCGGGGCATGAATCAGCCCCAGCATTTT; cdr3_aa: CASSDSRERGMNQPQHF
j_call: TRBJ2-5; clone_size: few; v_call: TRBV7-9; d_call: NA; cdr3_length: 13; cdr3_nt: TGTGCCAGCAGCCCCACGGTTGGTGAGACCCAGTACTTC; cdr3_aa: CASSPTVGETQYF
j_call: TRBJ1-1; clone_size: NA; v_call: TRBV3-1; d_call: TRBD1; cdr3_length: 14; cdr3_nt: TGTACCAGCAGCCACAGGGGAACTCTTACTGAAGCTTTCTTT; cdr3_aa: CTSSHRGTLTEAFF
j_call: TRBJ2-1; clone_size: NA; v_call: TRBV11-3; d_call: NA; cdr3_length: 14; cdr3_nt: TGTGCCAGCAGCGCCACGGGGTTATACAATGAGCAGTTCTTC; cdr3_aa: CASSATGLYNEQFF
j_call: TRBJ1-2; clone_size: NA; v_call: TRBV27; d_call: TRBD1; cdr3_length: 14; cdr3_nt: TGTGCCAGCAGGGCAGCCGGGACAGGTAATGGCTACACCTTC; cdr3_aa: CASRAAGTGNGYTF
j_call: TRBJ1-2; clone_size: NA; v_call: TRBV6-2/TRBV6-3; d_call: NA; cdr3_length: 12; cdr3_nt: TGTGCCAGCAGTGACGCAGGCTATGGCTACACCTTC; cdr3_aa: CASSDAGYGYTF
j_call: TRBJ1-2; clone_size: NA; v_call: TRBV5-1; d_call: NA; cdr3_length: 15; cdr3_nt: TGCGCCAGCAGCTTGGACCCTTCCCGAAGTGGGGGCTACACCTTC; cdr3_aa: CASSLDPSRSGGYTF
j_call: TRBJ1-1; clone_size: many; v_call: TRBV2; d_call: TRBD1; cdr3_length: 13; cdr3_nt: TGTGCCAGCAGAATCACAGGGGGGACAGAAGCTTTCTTT; cdr3_aa: CASRITGGTEAFF
j_call: TRBJ1-1; clone_size: few; v_call: TRBV30; d_call: NA; cdr3_length: 13; cdr3_nt: TGTGCCTGGAGTGTAGGCTCTATCGCTGAAGCTTTCTTT; cdr3_aa: CAWSVGSIAEAFF
j_call: TRBJ1-1; clone_size: NA; v_call: TRBV6-2/TRBV6-3; d_call: NA; cdr3_length: 12; cdr3_nt: TGTGCCAGCGGGGCTCCGGTGAGTGAAGCTTTCTTT; cdr3_aa: CASGAPVSEAFF
j_call: TRBJ2-5; clone_size: few; v_call: TRBV7-3; d_call: NA; cdr3_length: 15; cdr3_nt: TGTGCCAGCAGCTTAACCGAGGCCTCGGGCGAGACCCAGTACTTC; cdr3_aa: CASSLTEASGETQYF
j_call: TRBJ2-7; clone_size: many; v_call: TRBV28; d_call: TRBD2; cdr3_length: 17; cdr3_nt: TGTGCCAGCAGTTATCGGACTAGCGGGCCGGGCTCCTACGAGCAGTACTTC; cdr3_aa: CASSYRTSGPGSYEQYF
j_call: TRBJ2-2; clone_size: many; v_call: TRBV6-1; d_call: NA; cdr3_length: 13; cdr3_nt: TGTGCCAGCTCTTGGGGATACACCGGGGAGCTGTTTTTT; cdr3_aa: CASSWGYTGELFF
j_call: TRBJ1-5; clone_size: NA; v_call: TRBV4-1; d_call: NA; cdr3_length: 17; cdr3_nt: TGCGCCAGCAGCCAAGAGCCCCCAGGGCCCGACAATCAGCCCCAGCATTTT; cdr3_aa: CASSQEPPGPDNQPQHF
j_call: TRBJ2-4; clone_size: few; v_call: TRBV15; d_call: TRBD2; cdr3_length: 15; cdr3_nt: TGTGCCACCAGCAGAGATCGCGGACTAGCGGGAGGTCAGTACTTC; cdr3_aa: CATSRDRGLAGGQYF
j_call: TRBJ1-2; clone_size: few; v_call: TRBV24-1; d_call: NA; cdr3_length: 13; cdr3_nt: TGTGCCACCAGTGATACCCAGCGGTATGGCTACACCTTC; cdr3_aa: CATSDTQRYGYTF
j_call: TRBJ1-5; clone_size: NA; v_call: TRBV20-1; d_call: NA; cdr3_length: 12; cdr3_nt: TGCAGTGCTAGAGTCCACAATCAGCCCCAGCATTTT; cdr3_aa: CSARVHNQPQHF
j_call: TRBJ1-2; clone_size: NA; v_call: TRBV5-1; d_call: NA; cdr3_length: 13; cdr3_nt: TGCGCCAGCAGCTTGGCCGCCGCGGCAGCCAGCACCTTC; cdr3_aa: CASSLAAAAASTF
j_call: TRBJ1-4; clone_size: NA; v_call: TRBV6-4; d_call: NA; cdr3_length: 12; cdr3_nt: TGTGCCAGCAGGGCAGGGTCTGAAAAACTGTTTTTT; cdr3_aa: CASRAGSEKLFF
j_call: TRBJ2-5; clone_size: NA; v_call: TRBV9; d_call: NA; cdr3_length: 13; cdr3_nt: TGTGCCAGCAGCGTAGCTATCCAAGAGACCCAGTACTTC; cdr3_aa: CASSVAIQETQYF
j_call: TRBJ1-1; clone_size: many; v_call: TRBV19; d_call: NA; cdr3_length: 13; cdr3_nt: TGTGCCAGTTCCACTTTCGATGGCACTGAAGCTTTCTTT; cdr3_aa: CASSTFDGTEAFF
j_call: TRBJ1-1; clone_size: few; v_call: TRBV20-1; d_call: TRBD1; cdr3_length: 15; cdr3_nt: TGCAGTGCTAGAGCCTCTCAGGGGGGGAACACTGAAGCTTTCTTT; cdr3_aa: CSARASQGGNTEAFF
j_call: TRBJ2-7; clone_size: few; v_call: TRBV11-3; d_call: TRBD2; cdr3_length: 15; cdr3_nt: TGTGCCAGCAGCTTAGACATAGCGGGAGACTACGAGCAGTACTTC; cdr3_aa: CASSLDIAGDYEQYF
j_call: TRBJ2-2; clone_size: NA; v_call: TRBV29-1; d_call: NA; cdr3_length: 13; cdr3_nt: TGCAGCGTTGACCAGGGGAGCACCGGGGAGCTGTTTTTT; cdr3_aa: CSVDQGSTGELFF
j_call: TRBJ1-1; clone_size: few; v_call: TRBV29-1; d_call: TRBD1; cdr3_length: 14; cdr3_nt: TGCAGCCTGGGAAAACTTCAGGGGGCCCCTGAAGCTTTCTTT; cdr3_aa: CSLGKLQGAPEAFF
j_call: TRBJ2-6; clone_size: NA; v_call: TRBV6-1; d_call: NA; cdr3_length: 19; cdr3_nt: TGTGCCAGCAGTGAAAGGGTGAAGGCTCTTTCTTCTGGGGCCAACGTCCTGACTTTC; cdr3_aa: CASSERVKALSSGANVLTF
j_call: TRBJ1-5; clone_size: NA; v_call: TRBV20-1; d_call: NA; cdr3_length: 18; cdr3_nt: TGCAGTGCTAGTGTTGCAGGGCAGGGCGGGCCGAGGGATCAGCCCCAGCATTTT; cdr3_aa: CSASVAGQGGPRDQPQHF
j_call: TRBJ1-6; clone_size: few; v_call: TRBV28; d_call: NA; cdr3_length: 15; cdr3_nt: TGTGCCAGCAGTGTCTCTGAGGGGTATAATTCACCCCTCCACTTT; cdr3_aa: CASSVSEGYNSPLHF
j_call: TRBJ1-1; clone_size: few; v_call: TRBV7-9; d_call: NA; cdr3_length: 14; cdr3_nt: TGTGCCAGCAGCTTATACATCTTGGGGTCTGAAGCTTTCTTT; cdr3_aa: CASSLYILGSEAFF
j_call: TRBJ1-2; clone_size: few; v_call: TRBV5-5; d_call: NA; cdr3_length: 12; cdr3_nt: TGTGCCAGCAGCTTGCTGGGGTCTGGCTACACCTTC; cdr3_aa: CASSLLGSGYTF
j_call: TRBJ1-2; clone_size: NA; v_call: TRBV7-9; d_call: NA; cdr3_length: 14; cdr3_nt: TGTGCCAGCAGCTTACAGGGTGAAGCCTATGGCTACACCTTC; cdr3_aa: CASSLQGEAYGYTF
j_call: TRBJ1-3; clone_size: NA; v_call: TRBV5-1; d_call: NA; cdr3_length: 16; cdr3_nt: TGCGCCAGCAGCTTGGGCCAAGTGAGCTCTGGAAACACCATATATTTT; cdr3_aa: CASSLGQVSSGNTIYF
j_call: TRBJ2-7; clone_size: few; v_call: TRBV12-3/TRBV12-4; d_call: NA; cdr3_length: 13; cdr3_nt: TGTGCCAGCAGTCACCGGAACTCCTACGAGCAGTACTTC; cdr3_aa: CASSHRNSYEQYF
j_call: TRBJ1-4; clone_size: many; v_call: TRBV12-3/TRBV12-4; d_call: NA; cdr3_length: 13; cdr3_nt: TGTGCCAGCAGTTTTGGGGGAGGTGAAAAACTGTTTTTT; cdr3_aa: CASSFGGGEKLFF
j_call: TRBJ1-1; clone_size: NA; v_call: TRBV29-1; d_call: NA; cdr3_length: 13; cdr3_nt: TGCAGCGCGTGGGAGGGCATGACCACTGAAGCTTTCTTT; cdr3_aa: CSAWEGMTTEAFF
j_call: TRBJ2-2; clone_size: NA; v_call: TRBV5-1; d_call: TRBD2; cdr3_length: 18; cdr3_nt: TGCGCCAGCAGTCCCCGGACTAGCGGGAGGAGGAGCACCGGGGAGCTGTTTTTT; cdr3_aa: CASSPRTSGRRSTGELFF
j_call: TRBJ1-2; clone_size: many; v_call: TRBV27; d_call: TRBD1; cdr3_length: 15; cdr3_nt: TGTGCCAGCAGTTCCGGACAGGGCTATAGGGATGGCTACACCTTC; cdr3_aa: CASSSGQGYRDGYTF
j_call: TRBJ2-2; clone_size: many; v_call: TRBV2; d_call: NA; cdr3_length: 15; cdr3_nt: TGTGCCAGCAGTTTGCCGGGACAGAACACCGGGGAGCTGTTTTTT; cdr3_aa: CASSLPGQNTGELFF
j_call: TRBJ1-1; clone_size: few; v_call: TRBV5-1; d_call: NA; cdr3_length: 13; cdr3_nt: TGCGCCAGCAACCGTGGAGACGCGGGGGAAGCTTTCTTT; cdr3_aa: CASNRGDAGEAFF
j_call: TRBJ2-2; clone_size: NA; v_call: TRBV29-1; d_call: NA; cdr3_length: 14; cdr3_nt: TGCAGCGTTGAACAGGCGGGAAGGAACGGGGAGCTGTTTTTT; cdr3_aa: CSVEQAGRNGELFF
j_call: TRBJ2-7; clone_size: NA; v_call: TRBV5-5; d_call: TRBD1; cdr3_length: 16; cdr3_nt: TGTGCCAGCAGCTTAAATTCAGGGGGACCCTCCTACGAGCAGTACTTC; cdr3_aa: CASSLNSGGPSYEQYF
j_call: TRBJ1-1; clone_size: NA; v_call: TRBV19; d_call: NA; cdr3_length: 15; cdr3_nt: TGTGCCAGTAGTCCTCGACAGCGGGGGAAGACTGAAGCTTTCTTT; cdr3_aa: CASSPRQRGKTEAFF
j_call: TRBJ1-1; clone_size: NA; v_call: TRBV19; d_call: TRBD1; cdr3_length: 13; cdr3_nt: TGTGCCAGTAGTATAGAGACAGGGGGCGCAGCTTTCTTT; cdr3_aa: CASSIETGGAAFF
j_call: TRBJ1-4; clone_size: NA; v_call: TRBV29-1; d_call: NA; cdr3_length: 13; cdr3_nt: TGCAGCGTTTACGGTTACGAAGATGAAAAACTGTTTTTT; cdr3_aa: CSVYGYEDEKLFF
j_call: TRBJ2-4; clone_size: NA; v_call: TRBV12-3/TRBV12-4; d_call: NA; cdr3_length: 18; cdr3_nt: TGTGCCAGCAGTTCGAACAATGACCTCCGAATAGCCAAAAACATTCAGTACTTC; cdr3_aa: CASSSNNDLRIAKNIQYF
j_call: TRBJ1-2; clone_size: NA; v_call: TRBV5-1; d_call: NA; cdr3_length: 13; cdr3_nt: TGCGCCAGCAGCTTGGGGGCGGAACGAGGTTACACCTTC; cdr3_aa: CASSLGAERGYTF
j_call: TRBJ2-2; clone_size: NA; v_call: TRBV30; d_call: NA; cdr3_length: 13; cdr3_nt: TGTGCCTGGAGTAACGGGCCCACCGGGGAGCTGTTTTTT; cdr3_aa: CAWSNGPTGELFF
j_call: TRBJ1-2; clone_size: many; v_call: TRBV6-1; d_call: NA; cdr3_length: 14; cdr3_nt: TGTGCCAGCAGTGGTGAGATCATTCTCTATGGCTACACCTTC; cdr3_aa: CASSGEIILYGYTF
j_call: TRBJ2-7; clone_size: NA; v_call: TRBV5-1; d_call: NA; cdr3_length: 13; cdr3_nt: TGCGCCAGCAGCTTTCGGGGATACTACGAGCAGTACTTC; cdr3_aa: CASSFRGYYEQYF
j_call: TRBJ2-7; clone_size: NA; v_call: TRBV6-2/TRBV6-3; d_call: NA; cdr3_length: 15; cdr3_nt: TGTGCCAGCCGACGAGCGGGGGACAGCGCCTTCGAGCAGTACTTC; cdr3_aa: CASRRAGDSAFEQYF